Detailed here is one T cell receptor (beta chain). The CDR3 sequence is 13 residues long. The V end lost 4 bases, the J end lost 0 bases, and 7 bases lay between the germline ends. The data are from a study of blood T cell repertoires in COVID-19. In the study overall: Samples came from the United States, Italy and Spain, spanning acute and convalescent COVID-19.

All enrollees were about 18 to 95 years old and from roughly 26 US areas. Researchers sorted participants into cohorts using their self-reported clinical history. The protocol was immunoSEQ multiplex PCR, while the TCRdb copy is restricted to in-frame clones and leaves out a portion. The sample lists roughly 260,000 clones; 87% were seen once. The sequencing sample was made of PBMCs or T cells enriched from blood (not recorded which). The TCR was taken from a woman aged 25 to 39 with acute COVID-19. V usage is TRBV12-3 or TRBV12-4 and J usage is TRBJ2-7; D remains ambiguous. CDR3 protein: CASSWSDSYEQYF. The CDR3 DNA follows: TGTGCCAGCAGTTGGAGCGACTCCTACGAGCAGTACTTC.